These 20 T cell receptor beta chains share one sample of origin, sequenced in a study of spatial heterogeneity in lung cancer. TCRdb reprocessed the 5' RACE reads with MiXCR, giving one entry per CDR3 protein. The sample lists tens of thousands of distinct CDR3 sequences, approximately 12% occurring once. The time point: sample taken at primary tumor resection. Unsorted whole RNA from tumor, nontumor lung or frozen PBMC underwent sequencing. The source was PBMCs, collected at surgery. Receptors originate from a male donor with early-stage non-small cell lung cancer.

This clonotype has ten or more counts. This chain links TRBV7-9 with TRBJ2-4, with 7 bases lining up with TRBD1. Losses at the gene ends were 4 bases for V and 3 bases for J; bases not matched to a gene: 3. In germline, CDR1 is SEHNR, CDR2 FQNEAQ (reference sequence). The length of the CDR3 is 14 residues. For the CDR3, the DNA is TGTGCCAGCAGCTCGGGACAGTTCAAAAACATTCAGTACTTC. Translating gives CASSSGQFKNIQYF.

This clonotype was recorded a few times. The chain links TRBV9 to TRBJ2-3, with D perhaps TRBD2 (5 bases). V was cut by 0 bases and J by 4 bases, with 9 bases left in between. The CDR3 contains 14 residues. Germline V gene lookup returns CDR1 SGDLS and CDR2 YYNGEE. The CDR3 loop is CASSVGPEADTQYF. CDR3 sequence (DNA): TGTGCCAGCAGCGTAGGACCGGAGGCAGATACGCAGTATTTT.

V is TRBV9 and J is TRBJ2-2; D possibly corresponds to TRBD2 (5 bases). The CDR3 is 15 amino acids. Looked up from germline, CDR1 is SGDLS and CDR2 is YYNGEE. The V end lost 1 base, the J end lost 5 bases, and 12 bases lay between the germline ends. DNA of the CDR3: TGTGCCAGCAGCGTAAGCGGATCTTGGACCGGGGAGCTGTTTTTT. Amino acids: CASSVSGSWTGELFF.

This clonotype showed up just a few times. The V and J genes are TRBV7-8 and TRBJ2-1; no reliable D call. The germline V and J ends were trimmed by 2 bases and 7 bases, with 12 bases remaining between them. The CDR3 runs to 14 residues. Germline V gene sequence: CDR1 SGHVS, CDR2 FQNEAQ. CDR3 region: CASSLMGLRNEQFF. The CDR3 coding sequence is TGTGCCAGCAGCTTAATGGGCTTGAGGAATGAGCAGTTCTTC.

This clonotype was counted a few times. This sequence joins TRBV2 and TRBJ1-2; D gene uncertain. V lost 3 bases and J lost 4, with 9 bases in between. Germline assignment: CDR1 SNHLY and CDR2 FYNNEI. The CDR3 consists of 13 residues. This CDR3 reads CASSEVTLYGYTF. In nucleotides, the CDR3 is TGTGCCAGCAGTGAGGTTACGCTCTATGGCTACACCTTC. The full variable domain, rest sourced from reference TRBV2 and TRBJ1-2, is EPEVTQTPSHQVTQMGQEVILRCVPISNHLYFYWYRQILGQKVEFLVSFYNNEISEKSEIFDDQFSVERPDGSNFTLKIRSTKLEDSAMYFCASSEVTLYGYTFGSGTRLTVV.

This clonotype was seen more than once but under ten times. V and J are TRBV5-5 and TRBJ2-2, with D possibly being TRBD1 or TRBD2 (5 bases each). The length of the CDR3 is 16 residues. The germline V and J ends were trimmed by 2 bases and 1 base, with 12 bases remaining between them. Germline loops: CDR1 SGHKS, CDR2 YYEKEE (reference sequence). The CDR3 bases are TGTGCCAGCAGCTTTACCGGGACGGTGAACACCGGGGAGCTGTTTTTT. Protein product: CASSFTGTVNTGELFF.

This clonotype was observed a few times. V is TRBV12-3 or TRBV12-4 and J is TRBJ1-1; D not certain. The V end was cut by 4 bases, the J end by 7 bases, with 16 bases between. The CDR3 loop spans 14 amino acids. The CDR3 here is CASSYIVPPGEAFF. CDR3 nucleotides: TGTGCCAGCAGTTATATCGTCCCACCGGGTGAAGCTTTCTTT.

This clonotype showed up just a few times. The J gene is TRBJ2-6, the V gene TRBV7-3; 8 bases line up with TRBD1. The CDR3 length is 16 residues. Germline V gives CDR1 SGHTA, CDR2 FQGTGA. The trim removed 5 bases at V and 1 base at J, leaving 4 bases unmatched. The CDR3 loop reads CASSPQGASGANVLTF. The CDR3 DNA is TGTGCCAGCAGCCCCCAGGGGGCATCTGGGGCCAACGTCCTGACTTTC.

The CDR3 region is CASSLGGASLGQFF. DNA for the CDR3: TGTGCCAGCAGCTTAGGGGGCGCTAGCCTCGGGCAGTTCTTC. V is TRBV11-3 and J is TRBJ2-1; D possibly uses TRBD1 or TRBD2 (5 bases each). The V end was cut by 1 base, the J end by 12 bases, with 16 bases between. The CDR3 has 14 amino acids. Per germline, CDR1 SGHNT and CDR2 YENEEA.

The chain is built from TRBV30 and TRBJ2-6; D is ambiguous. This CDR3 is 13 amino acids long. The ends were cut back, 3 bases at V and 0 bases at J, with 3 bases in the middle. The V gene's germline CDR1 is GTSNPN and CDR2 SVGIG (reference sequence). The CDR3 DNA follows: TGTGCCTGGAGAAACTCTGGGGCCAACGTCCTGACTTTC. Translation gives CAWRNSGANVLTF.

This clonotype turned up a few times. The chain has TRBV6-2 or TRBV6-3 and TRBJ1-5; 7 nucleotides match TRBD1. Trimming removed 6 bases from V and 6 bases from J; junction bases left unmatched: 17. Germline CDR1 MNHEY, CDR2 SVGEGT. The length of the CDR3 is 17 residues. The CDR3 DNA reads TGTGCCAGCAGCCTTATTCCGACAGGGAATAAGGGTCAGCCCCAGCATTTT. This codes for CASSLIPTGNKGQPQHF.

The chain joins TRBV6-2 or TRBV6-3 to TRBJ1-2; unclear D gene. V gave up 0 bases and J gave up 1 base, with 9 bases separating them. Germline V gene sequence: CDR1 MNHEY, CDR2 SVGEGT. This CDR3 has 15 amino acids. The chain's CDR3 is CASSYSAGLNYGYTF. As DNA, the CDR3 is TGTGCCAGCAGTTACTCAGCAGGCCTTAACTATGGCTACACCTTC.

The CDR3 loop reads CASSFQFGGNTIYF. The DNA for the CDR3 is TGTGCCAGCAGTTTTCAGTTCGGGGGAAACACCATATATTTT. J is TRBJ1-3 and V is TRBV27; D not certain. Germline V lookup: CDR1 MNHEY, CDR2 SMNVEV (reference sequence). The CDR3 is 14 residues long. Trimming pared 3 bases from V and 4 bases from J, leaving 10 bases between.

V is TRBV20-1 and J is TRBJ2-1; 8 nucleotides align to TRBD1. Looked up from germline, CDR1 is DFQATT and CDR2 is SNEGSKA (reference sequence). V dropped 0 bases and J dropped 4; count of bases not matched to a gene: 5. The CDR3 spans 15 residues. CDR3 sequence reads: CSARERTGLYNEQFF. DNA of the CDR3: TGCAGTGCTAGAGAGAGGACAGGGCTGTACAATGAGCAGTTCTTC.

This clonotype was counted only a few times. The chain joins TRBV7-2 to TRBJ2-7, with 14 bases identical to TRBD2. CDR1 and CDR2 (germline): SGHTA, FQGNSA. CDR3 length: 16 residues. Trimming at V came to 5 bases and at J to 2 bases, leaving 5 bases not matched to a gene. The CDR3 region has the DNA TGTGCCAGCAGCCTGGGACTAGCGGGGGCCCCCTACGAGCAGTACTTC. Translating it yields CASSLGLAGAPYEQYF.

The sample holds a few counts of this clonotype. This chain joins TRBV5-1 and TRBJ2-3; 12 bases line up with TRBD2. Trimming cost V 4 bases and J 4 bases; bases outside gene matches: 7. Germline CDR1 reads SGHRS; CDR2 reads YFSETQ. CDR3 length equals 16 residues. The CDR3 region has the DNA TGCGCCAGCAGCGCGTCTAGCGGGAGGGCCTCAGATACGCAGTATTTT. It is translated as CASSASSGRASDTQYF.

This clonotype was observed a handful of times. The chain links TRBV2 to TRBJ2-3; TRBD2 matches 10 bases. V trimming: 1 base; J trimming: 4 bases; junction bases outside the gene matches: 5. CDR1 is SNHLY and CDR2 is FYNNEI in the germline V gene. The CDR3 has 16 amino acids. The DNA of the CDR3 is TGTGCCAGCAGTGAAGGACTAGCGGGCAGAGCAGATACGCAGTATTTT. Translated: CASSEGLAGRADTQYF.

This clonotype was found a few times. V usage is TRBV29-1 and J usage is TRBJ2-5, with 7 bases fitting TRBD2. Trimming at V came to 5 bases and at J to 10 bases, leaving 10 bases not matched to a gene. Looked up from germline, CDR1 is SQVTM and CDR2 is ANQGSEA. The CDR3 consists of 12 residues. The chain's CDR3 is CSVRRERGDQYF. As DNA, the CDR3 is TGCAGCGTTCGGCGGGAGAGAGGGGACCAGTACTTC.

CDR3 loop: CASSPSAQGRNTIYF. The CDR3 DNA reads TGTGCCAGCAGCCCCAGCGCGCAGGGTCGCAACACCATATATTTT. The chain couples TRBV11-2 to TRBJ1-3; maybe TRBD1 (5 bases). Trimming removed 5 bases at V and 7 bases at J, with 18 bases between. The CDR3 spans 15 residues. Per the germline V gene, CDR1 is SGHAT and CDR2 is FQNNGV.

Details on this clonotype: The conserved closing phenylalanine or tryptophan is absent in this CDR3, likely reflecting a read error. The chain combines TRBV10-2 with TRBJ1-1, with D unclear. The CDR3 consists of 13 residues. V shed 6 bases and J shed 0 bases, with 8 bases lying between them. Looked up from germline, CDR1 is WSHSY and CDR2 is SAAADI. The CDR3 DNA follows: TGCGCCAGCAGAGTTAACTTGAACACTGAAGCTTTCTCT. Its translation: CASRVNLNTEAFS.